Each of the 28 T cell receptor beta chains below was sequenced from the same sample in a study of type 1 and type 2 diabetes patients. The PCR template was genomic DNA. Multiplex PCR with 30 forward and 13 reverse primers amplified the TCR beta CDR3. TCRdb reanalysed the multiplex PCR reads using MiXCR and keeps one entry per CDR3 protein. The table records around 300,000 distinct CDR3 sequences, approximately 50% of them present only once. Sequencing was performed on peripheral blood mononuclear cells (PBMCs). These receptors came from a man aged 18 to 35 with type 2 diabetes.

V and J are TRBV19 and TRBJ2-2; TRBD2 matches 7 bases. The CDR3 totals 15 residues. V shed 8 bases and J 0 bases; nucleotides not matched to a gene: 6. In germline, CDR1 is LNHDA, CDR2 SQIVND (reference sequence). The chain's CDR3 is CASGWGLSNTGELFF. CDR3 bases: TGTGCCAGTGGTTGGGGACTATCGAACACCGGGGAGCTGTTTTTT. Supplemented by reference TRBV19 and TRBJ2-2, the full variable domain reads DGGITQSPKYLFRKEGQNVTLSCEQNLNHDAMYWYRQDPGQGLRLIYYSQIVNDFQKGDIAEGYSVSREKKESFPLTVTSAQKNPTAFYLCASGWGLSNTGELFFGEGSRLTVL.

This chain uses TRBV7-9 with TRBJ2-7, with 7 bases fitting TRBD2. V gave up 5 bases and J gave up 3 bases; unmatched junction bases: 1. Germline V lookup: CDR1 SEHNR, CDR2 FQNEAQ (reference sequence). The CDR3 is 12 amino acids. The CDR3 DNA follows: TGTGCCAGCAGCCGGGACTACTACGAGCAGTACTTC. Translated: CASSRDYYEQYF. The variable domain in full, completed from reference TRBV7-9 and TRBJ2-7, reads DTGVSQNPRHKITKRGQNVTFRCDPISEHNRLYWYRQTLGQGPEFLTYFQNEAQLEKSRLLSDRFSAERPKGSFSTLEIQRTEQGDSAMYLCASSRDYYEQYFGPGTRLTVT.

The gene calls are TRBV29-1 and TRBJ2-3; the D call may be TRBD1 or TRBD2 (5 bases each). Trimming took 3 bases from V and 7 from J, leaving 17 bases between them. The CDR3 runs 14 residues. Per the germline V gene, CDR1 is SQVTM and CDR2 is ANQGSEA. The CDR3 nucleotides read TGCAGCGTTGACCCAGGGAGTGTCGCGTATACGCAGTATTTT. As protein: CSVDPGSVAYTQYF.

This clonotype was seen a few times. The chain recombines TRBV11-2 with TRBJ1-1; unclear D gene. This CDR3 is 13 amino acids long. With 2 bases removed from V and 5 bases from J, the gap between germline ends came to 9 bases. Germline CDR1 is SGHAT and CDR2 is FQNNGV. The CDR3 protein is CASSLFYRTEAFF. CDR3 coding DNA: TGTGCCAGCAGCTTATTTTACCGGACTGAAGCTTTCTTT.

This clonotype was counted between two and nine times. The chain combines TRBV7-8 with TRBJ2-7; D is uncertain. The CDR3 contains 18 residues. The ends were cut back, 5 bases at V and 4 bases at J, with 27 bases in the middle. Germline CDR1 is SGHVS and CDR2 is FQNEAQ. CDR3 DNA: TGTGCCAGCAGCAATAGATGGTGGGTGTCAGCGCGGCTTTACGAGCAGTACTTC. Protein sequence: CASSNRWWVSARLYEQYF. Variable domain in full (rest from reference TRBV7-8 and TRBJ2-7): GAGVSQSPRYKVAKRGQDVALRCDPISGHVSLFWYQQALGQGPEFLTYFQNEAQLDKSGLPSDRFFAERPEGSVSTLKIQRTQQEDSAVYLCASSNRWWVSARLYEQYFGPGTRLTVT.

The rearrangement joins TRBV10-2 to TRBJ2-3; TRBD2 matches 9 bases. This CDR3 comprises 16 residues. The germline gives CDR1 WSHSY, CDR2 SAAADI. V gave up 2 bases and J gave up 5 bases; unmatched junction bases: 8. CDR3 DNA sequence: TGCGCCAGCAGTGAGGAGGCGGGGGGGCCAAAAGATACGCAGTATTTT. It yields the protein CASSEEAGGPKDTQYF.

The chain has TRBV10-2 and TRBJ1-5; D not resolved. V was shortened by 3 bases and J by 7 bases, with 13 bases between the two germline ends. Looked up from germline, CDR1 is WSHSY and CDR2 is SAAADI. The CDR3 extends over 14 amino acids. As DNA, the CDR3 is TGCGCCAGCAGTGATACTAAGAAGACCCAGCCCCAGCATTTT. Translation gives CASSDTKKTQPQHF.

This chain connects TRBV4-1 to TRBJ2-5; 8 bases are a match to TRBD2. V was clipped by 5 bases and J by 11 bases; unmatched bases: 13. From germline, CDR1 is MGHRA and CDR2 YSYEKL. The CDR3 spans 14 residues. Here the CDR3 reads CASSYGGAHNEQYF. The CDR3 DNA is TGCGCCAGCAGCTACGGGGGGGCCCACAATGAGCAGTACTTC.

This clonotype was detected only a few times. The genes are TRBV6-2 or TRBV6-3 and TRBJ2-2; maybe TRBD1 (6 bases). The germline gives CDR1 MNHEY, CDR2 SVGEGT. CDR3 size: 16 residues. Trimming cost V 6 bases and J 6 bases, with 20 bases left between them. CDR3 coding DNA: TGTGCCAGCAGCCAACTCCGGGACAATTTGTCCGGGGAGCTGTTTTTT. It is translated as CASSQLRDNLSGELFF.

A word on this clonotype: The junction departs from germline at one end; a sequencing error may be responsible. The V gene is TRBV10-3, the J gene TRBJ2-3; 8 bases line up with TRBD1. This CDR3 has 17 amino acids. Germline CDR1 ENHRY, CDR2 SYGVKD. The CDR3 reads CATSDLTGVSSTDTQYF. The CDR3, as DNA: TGTGCCACCAGTGATTTGACAGGGGTTAGCAGCACAGATACGCAGTATTTT.

The chain joins TRBV3-1 to TRBJ2-7; D is ambiguous. Trimming took 3 bases from V and 6 from J, leaving 9 bases between them. CDR3 length: 12 residues. Per the germline V gene, CDR1 is LGHDT and CDR2 is YNNKEL (reference sequence). The CDR3 DNA reads as TGTGCCAGCAGCCATCAAGGGTCCGAGCAGTACTTC. Translating gives CASSHQGSEQYF.

The chain has TRBV10-3 and TRBJ2-7; TRBD2 is a possible D gene (6 bases). V was pared by 10 bases and J by 4 bases, with 17 bases between. CDR3 length: 13 residues. Germline lookup yields CDR1 ENHRY and CDR2 SYGVKD. The CDR3, as DNA: TGTGCCAGCAGAGGTAATAGCGGATACGAGCAGTACTTC. It translates to CASRGNSGYEQYF.

V and J are TRBV19 and TRBJ1-2; D gene unclear. The CDR3 contains 11 residues. Germline CDR1 is LNHDA and CDR2 is SQIVND (reference sequence). The ends were cut back, 2 bases at V and 6 bases at J, with 4 bases in the middle. This CDR3 reads CASSIRNGYTF. The CDR3 coding sequence is TGTGCCAGTAGTATAAGGAATGGCTACACCTTC.

This clonotype was detected a few times. The V call is TRBV6-6, the J call TRBJ2-7, with a tentative D call TRBD1 (5 bases). The V gene lost 0 bases and the J gene lost 2 bases, with 8 bases spanning the gap. The CDR3 length is 14 residues. CDR1 is MNHNY and CDR2 is SVGAGI in the germline V gene (reference sequence). In DNA, the CDR3 is TGTGCCAGCAGTTACTCGACCAGGGCCTACGAGCAGTACTTC. This translates into CASSYSTRAYEQYF.

The rearrangement uses TRBV28 and TRBJ1-2, with no clear D. Trimming stripped 5 bases from V and 5 bases from J, with 6 bases between. The CDR3 is 11 amino acids. Germline CDR1 and CDR2: MDHEN and SYDVKM. In nucleotides, the CDR3 is TGTGCCAGCAGTCATCGGTATGGCTACACCTTC. Its protein product is CASSHRYGYTF.

Only a few counts were recorded for this clonotype. The genes are TRBV7-2 and TRBJ2-7, with TRBD2 matching 7 bases. The ends lost 6 bases at V and 3 bases at J; junction bases unmatched: 8. This CDR3 spans 14 amino acids. Germline loops: CDR1 SGHTA, CDR2 FQGNSA. CDR3: CASRHIREGYEQYF. DNA for the CDR3: TGTGCCAGCAGGCATATAAGGGAGGGCTACGAGCAGTACTTC.

J is TRBJ1-2 and V is TRBV5-1, with D hard to call. The CDR3 totals 12 residues. Germline values: CDR1 SGHRS, CDR2 YFSETQ. Between the trimmed V and J ends, which lost 5 bases and 3 bases, there was a span of 8 bases. The CDR3, as DNA: TGCGCCAGCAGTGGGGAGCACTATGGCTACACCTTC. Amino acids: CASSGEHYGYTF.

Points on this clonotype: One end of the junction is discordant with germline, which a read error may explain. The chain carries TRBV7-2 and TRBJ1-5, with D possibly TRBD1 on 6 matching bases. CDR1 is SGHTA and CDR2 is FQGNSA in the germline V gene. The CDR3 has 13 amino acids. Here the CDR3 DNA reads TGTGCCATCAGCGGGGGCAGGGATCAGCCCCAGCATTTT. Protein sequence: CAISGGRDQPQHF.

There are a few counts of this clonotype. The chain combines TRBV5-1 with TRBJ2-7, with TRBD2 matching 10 bases. Per the germline V gene, CDR1 is SGHRS and CDR2 is YFSETQ. The CDR3 is 17 residues long. V lost 0 bases and J lost 0; bases outside the gene matches: 6. The CDR3 region has the DNA TGCGCCAGCAGCTTGGATCCAGCGGGAGGGAGCTCCTACGAGCAGTACTTC. Protein: CASSLDPAGGSSYEQYF. The full variable domain, in which reference TRBV5-1 and TRBJ2-7 provide the parts outside the CDR3, is KAGVTQTPRYLIKTRGQQVTLSCSPISGHRSVSWYQQTPGQGLQFLFEYFSETQRNKGNFPGRFSGRQFSNSRSEMNVSTLELGDSALYLCASSLDPAGGSSYEQYFGPGTRLTVT.

This clonotype was picked up a small number of times. The V call is TRBV20-1, the J call TRBJ2-7, with TRBD2 identical over 9 bases. The CDR3 runs to 16 residues. The J segment lost 6 bases and the V segment lost 6 bases, leaving 18 bases of the junction unmatched. CDR1 is DFQATT, CDR2 SNEGSKA, per germline (reference sequence). The CDR3 coding sequence is TGCAGTGCCACCTTGGGGGCAGGACTAGCGTGGTCCGAGCAGTACTTC. Protein sequence: CSATLGAGLAWSEQYF.

V is TRBV14 and J is TRBJ2-7; 8 bases agree with TRBD2. After removal of 1 base from V and 4 bases from J, the junction contained 6 bases not matched to a gene. CDR3 length equals 15 residues. Germline V gene lookup returns CDR1 SGHDN and CDR2 FVKESK. CDR3 protein: CASSQGAGGGYEQYF. The CDR3 region has the DNA TGTGCCAGCAGCCAAGGGGCGGGAGGAGGGTACGAGCAGTACTTC.

V and J are TRBV7-8 and TRBJ2-2, with D possibly TRBD2 on 5 matching bases. There are 12 residues in the CDR3. Deletions cut 5 bases from V and 10 bases from J, with 11 bases between. Germline V gene lookup returns CDR1 SGHVS and CDR2 FQNEAQ. Here the CDR3 reads CASSERLEELFF. The CDR3 DNA reads TGTGCCAGCAGCGAGCGGCTAGAGGAGCTGTTTTTT.

This clonotype occurred a few times. This rearrangement joins TRBV25-1 to TRBJ1-6; D unresolved. Deletions cut 9 bases from V and 14 bases from J, with 14 bases between. This CDR3 has 11 residues. CDR1 is MGHDK, CDR2 SYGVNS, per germline. In nucleotides, the CDR3 is TGTGCCAGTACCTCGTCGCGCACCCTCCACTTT. It yields the protein CASTSSRTLHF. Full variable domain (outside the CDR3, taken from reference TRBV25-1 and TRBJ1-6): EADIYQTPRYLVIGTGKKITLECSQTMGHDKMYWYQQDPGMELHLIHYSYGVNSTEKGDLSSESTVSRIRTEHFPLTLESARPSHTSQYLCASTSSRTLHFGNGTRLTVT.

This clonotype was detected only a few times. This chain links TRBV14 with TRBJ1-6, with a tentative D call TRBD1 (6 bases). The CDR3 has 15 residues. V lost 5 bases, J lost 10 bases, and 18 bases lay in between. Germline-derived CDR1 and CDR2 are SGHDN and FVKESK. The CDR3: CASSIITGNGSPLHF. The DNA of the CDR3 is TGTGCCAGCAGCATCATAACAGGGAATGGGTCACCCCTCCACTTT.

This clonotype was picked up one time. This rearrangement joins TRBV27 to TRBJ2-7; a weak D match, TRBD1 (6 bases). CDR3 size: 14 residues. The V gene lost 7 bases and the J gene lost 5 bases, with 18 bases spanning the gap. Germline values: CDR1 MNHEY, CDR2 SMNVEV (reference sequence). The CDR3 region has the DNA TGTGCCAGCATTGGGGCCAGGGGAGAGGACGAGCAGTACTTC. Translated: CASIGARGEDEQYF.

The chain links TRBV6-6 to TRBJ2-3; 8 bases agree with TRBD2. Germline V lookup: CDR1 MNHNY, CDR2 SVGAGI (reference sequence). The CDR3 covers 16 residues. V was clipped by 4 bases and J by 5 bases; unmatched bases: 11. The CDR3 DNA is TGTGCCAGCAGTTTCGGGGAGCGGGGGCGCGTAGATACGCAGTATTTT. Residues: CASSFGERGRVDTQYF.

The rearrangement uses TRBV7-9 and TRBJ2-1, with 8 bases lining up with TRBD2. There are 16 residues in the CDR3. Germline CDR1 is SEHNR and CDR2 is FQNEAQ (reference sequence). Losses at the gene ends were 6 bases for V and 6 bases for J; bases not matched to a gene: 13. The CDR3: CASRVSSPSGSNEQFF. For the CDR3, the DNA is TGTGCCAGCAGGGTCAGTAGCCCTAGCGGGTCCAATGAGCAGTTCTTC.

This clonotype was found a few times. The chain couples TRBV6-6 to TRBJ2-7; 7 positions match TRBD2. The ends lost 4 bases at V and 4 bases at J; junction bases unmatched: 10. The CDR3 consists of 15 residues. Germline V gene data show CDR1 as MNHNY and CDR2 as SVGAGI (reference sequence). This chain's CDR3 is CASSLDSGLIYEQYF. CDR3 coding DNA: TGTGCCAGCAGTTTAGATAGCGGGCTTATATACGAGCAGTACTTC.